This TCR beta chain derives from a study of spatial heterogeneity in lung cancer (dated by TCRdb to between 2017 and 2020). With regard to the full study: More beta-chain than alpha-chain transcripts were consistently detected, likely reflecting higher beta-chain transcript abundance. In the raw uncorrected reads, each unique combination of TCR and UMI appeared more than ten times on average. The study quantitatively compared TCR alpha and beta repertoires across multiple tumor regions, matched nontumor lung and blood in non-small cell lung cancer. The study linked features of the TCR repertoire to counts of nonsynonymous mutations, which were determined by whole-exome sequencing of tumor tissue. At surgery, both alpha and beta chains were TCR-sequenced in some 220 tumor regions, 64 matched nontumor lung samples and 50 to 60 PBMC samples. Overall study outcomes, separate from this receptor: Additional single-cell paired TCR alpha and beta sequencing was considered necessary to confirm, at a functional level, the hypothesis that regional TCRs recognize regional mutations.

This clonotype was observed a handful of times. Which antigen it targets is not known. No base quality information exists; no much larger clone differs at one position. Library generation was performed with 5' RACE. Instrument on record: NextSeq 500. The TCR library protocol attached a unique molecular identifier to each TCR cDNA molecule to allow correction of PCR and sequencing errors. The published analysis was carried out like this. TCR identification, UMI-based error correction and CDR3 extraction were performed with Decombinator tools. TCRs above a frequency of 2 per 1,000, corresponding to the top 1% of the tumor frequency distribution, were defined as expanded. Renyi diversity was calculated using the R vegan package after each repertoire was subsampled 100 times to 5,000 TCRs. To build CDR3 similarity networks, amino acid triplet string-kernel similarity was used, and CDR3s were connected when their pairwise similarity was above 0.82. TCRdb itself trimmed the public reads at Q25 with fastp, ran MiXCR and retained productive beta chains. Rows merge per CDR3 protein into single entries with the most common DNA and genes. The V and J calls and clone size come from TCRdb's table, not from the authors' own analysis. The sample yields around 6,000 distinct CDR3 sequences; 15% to 20% were counted once. Of the sample, roughly 15% is held by the ten largest clones.

Read against the paper, the sample's time point label means: sample taken at primary tumor resection. Samples were obtained from approximately 76 patients with early-stage, untreated non-small cell lung cancer from the lung TRACERx cohort. For TCR sequencing, whole RNA was extracted from tumor and nontumor lung tissue, or from cryopreserved PBMC samples, and no cell sorting was done. A patient was chosen for TCR sequencing only when enough RNA was available from at least two tumor regions. A lung pathologist reviewed the tumor and adjacent nontumor lung specimens before the specimens were selected. This sequence was found in a male donor with early-stage non-small cell lung cancer. This specimen consisted of normal lung tissue next to the tumor, obtained at surgery.

The DNA is as follows: TGCAGCGTTGGACTAGCGGGAGAGACCCAGTACTTC. Translated, it gives CSVGLAGETQYF. The sequence links TRBV29-1 to TRBJ2-5; 10 nucleotides in the junction match TRBD2. Its CDR3 holds 12 amino acids, cysteine through phenylalanine. Only the CDR3 portion is preserved as DNA: 36 bases, with reading frame beginning at the first base. The germline V end is reduced by 4 bases and the J end by 4 bases; junction bases left unmatched: 0. CDR1 and CDR2 are drawn from the germline V gene: SQVTM, ANQGSEA.